This passage covers 20 T cell receptor beta chains from one sample sequenced in a study of OX40 agonist ivuxolimab in advanced cancers. Only in-frame clones appear in the TCRdb table, and some are missing; sequencing was by immunoSEQ multiplex PCR. The data hold 82,000 or so clones, with more than 80% observed a single time. The starting material was CD4+ or CD8+ T cells sorted from blood, obtained in a trial of the OX40 agonist ivuxolimab. All receptors come from an adult with an advanced solid tumor such as melanoma, head and neck, liver or kidney cancer.

The J gene is TRBJ1-1, the V gene TRBV20-1, with a possible D match to TRBD1 (6 bases). Germline V CDR1 and CDR2: DFQATT, SNEGSKA (reference sequence). The CDR3 covers 11 residues. V gave up 6 bases and J gave up 3 bases, with 8 bases separating them. In DNA form, the CDR3 reads TGCAGTGCAGGACAGTACACTGAAGCTTTCTTT. Its translation is CSAGQYTEAFF.

The V and J genes are TRBV30 and TRBJ2-1; TRBD2 might be the D (5 bases). Trimming removed 8 bases at V and 5 bases at J, with 16 bases between. Germline V gene data show CDR1 as GTSNPN and CDR2 as SVGIG (reference sequence). This CDR3 is 13 amino acids long. The CDR3 nucleotides read TGTGCCCAGACTGGCGACTACCACAATGAGCAGTTCTTC. It is translated as CAQTGDYHNEQFF.

The V gene is TRBV21-1, the J gene TRBJ1-1; TRBD1, the table's D call, lacks a check against the DNA. TRBV21-1 counts as a pseudogene. The CDR3 spans 16 residues. CDR3 protein: CASSNIPPLTGTEAFF. CDR3 bases: TGTGCCAGCAGCAATATTCCCCCCTTGACAGGGACTGAAGCTTTCTTT.

The rearrangement joins TRBV11-2 to TRBJ2-5; the D gene is possibly TRBD2 (6 bases). This CDR3 has 15 amino acids. V lost 3 bases and J 5 bases, leaving 16 bases between the germline ends. Germline CDR1 reads SGHAT; CDR2 reads FQNNGV. CDR3 DNA: TGTGCCAGCAGCTTGGGGGTTTCTCGGGGGGAGACCCAGTACTTC. Protein product: CASSLGVSRGETQYF.

V is TRBV28 and J is TRBJ2-3; 8 nucleotides match TRBD1. The V and J ends lost 7 bases and 4 bases, in that order; junction bases with no gene match: 4. The CDR3 is made up of 13 amino acids. The V gene's germline CDR1 is MDHEN and CDR2 SYDVKM. The CDR3 protein is CASNDRGPDTQYF. CDR3 in DNA: TGTGCCAGCAATGACAGGGGTCCAGATACGCAGTATTTT.

J is TRBJ2-1 and V is TRBV15, with a possible D match to TRBD2 (6 bases). Germline CDR1 LNHNV, CDR2 YYDKDF (reference sequence). CDR3 length: 16 amino acids. The V end lost 2 bases, the J end lost 4 bases, and 15 bases lay between the germline ends. The CDR3 protein is CATSRIPGTVYNEQFF. CDR3 in DNA: TGTGCCACCAGCAGAATTCCCGGGACTGTATACAATGAGCAGTTCTTC.

The chain joins TRBV10-2 to TRBJ2-5; TRBD2 might be the D (5 bases). In germline, CDR1 is WSHSY, CDR2 SAAADI. Trimming took 2 bases from V and 4 from J, leaving 11 bases between them. The CDR3 totals 14 residues. The CDR3 loop is CASSEPHGGETQYF. In nucleotides, the CDR3 is TGCGCCAGCAGTGAGCCTCACGGAGGAGAGACCCAGTACTTC.

This clone was seen more than once but under ten times. The J gene is TRBJ1-2, the V gene TRBV6-6, with a weak D call TRBD1 (5 bases). The CDR3 has 12 amino acids. CDR1 and CDR2 (germline): MNHNY, SVGAGI (reference sequence). V lost 6 bases and J 3 bases, leaving 8 bases between the germline ends. CDR3 amino acids: CASRTGDYGYTF. For the CDR3, the DNA is TGTGCCAGCAGGACGGGGGACTATGGCTACACCTTC.

The rearrangement links TRBV7-3 to TRBJ2-2, with TRBD2 matching over 7 bases. The length of the CDR3 is 19 residues. The V gene end was trimmed by 5 bases and the J gene end by 1 base; junction bases not matched to a gene: 16. CDR1 is SGHTA, CDR2 FQGTGA, per germline. CDR3 region: CASSQNPTSRGGNTGELFF. CDR3 nucleotide sequence: TGTGCCAGCAGCCAAAACCCGACTAGCCGGGGAGGGAACACCGGGGAGCTGTTTTTT.

J is TRBJ2-3 and V is TRBV2, with D perhaps TRBD1 or TRBD2 (6 bases each). Per the germline V gene, CDR1 is SNHLY and CDR2 is FYNNEI. The CDR3 has 15 residues. Trimming took 2 bases from V and 3 from J, leaving 12 bases between them. CDR3 DNA sequence: TGTGCCAGCAGTGAAAGGGGGGCACGTACAGATACGCAGTATTTT. It translates to CASSERGARTDTQYF.

The chain recombines TRBV19 with TRBJ1-5, with a possible D match to TRBD1 (5 bases). V lost 9 bases, J lost 7 bases, and 16 bases lay in between. The CDR3 is made up of 13 amino acids. Germline V gene sequence: CDR1 LNHDA, CDR2 SQIVND (reference sequence). In nucleotides, the CDR3 is TGTGCCAGCAGCCCCGGGGCTAGGCAGCCCCAGCATTTT. Its translation is CASSPGARQPQHF.

The J gene is TRBJ2-7, the V gene TRBV11-2; 10 bases align to TRBD2. Germline V gene sequence: CDR1 SGHAT, CDR2 FQNNGV. The CDR3 has 17 amino acids. V was pared by 0 bases and J by 6 bases, with 11 bases of the junction left unmatched. The DNA for the CDR3 is TGTGCCAGCAGCTTAGATCGCGGTTTAGCGGGGGGACGCGAGCAGTACTTC. Translation: CASSLDRGLAGGREQYF.

The rearrangement links TRBV2 to TRBJ2-2, with 9 bases lining up with TRBD2. The CDR3 spans 15 residues. CDR1 and CDR2 (germline): SNHLY, FYNNEI. The trim removed 5 bases at V and 6 bases at J, leaving 7 bases unmatched. The CDR3: CASSTSGTSPGELFF. In DNA form, the CDR3 reads TGTGCCAGCAGTACTTCCGGGACTAGCCCCGGGGAGCTGTTTTTT.

This clone was found once. V is TRBV5-4 and J is TRBJ1-1; D is unclear. Germline CDR1 and CDR2: SGHNT and YYREEE (reference sequence). CDR3 size: 14 residues. Trimming pared 1 base from V and 1 base from J, leaving 8 bases between. CDR3 nucleotides: TGTGCCAGCAGCTTGACGGGAAAGAACACTGAAGCTTTCTTT. It translates to CASSLTGKNTEAFF.

This clone was recorded only once. The CDR3 nucleotides read TGTGCCATCAGACCGACAGGGGGCAGAACTGAAGCTTTCTTT. Translating it yields CAIRPTGGRTEAFF. This chain uses TRBV10-3 with TRBJ1-1, with 10 positions matching TRBD1. Germline loops: CDR1 ENHRY, CDR2 SYGVKD. Trimming took 6 bases from V and 5 from J; bases not matched to a gene: 6. The CDR3 length is 14 residues.

This chain uses TRBV27 with TRBJ2-5, with D tentatively TRBD1 (5 bases). The CDR3 runs 14 residues. V was clipped by 6 bases and J by 1 base, with 12 bases between them. The V gene's germline CDR1 is MNHEY and CDR2 SMNVEV (reference sequence). CDR3 DNA sequence: TGTGCCAGCAGCCTCAGGGTCCCCCAAGAGACCCAGTACTTC. Translated, it gives CASSLRVPQETQYF.

This chain uses TRBV28 with TRBJ1-2, with D perhaps TRBD1 (6 bases). Germline V gives CDR1 MDHEN, CDR2 SYDVKM. This CDR3 spans 11 amino acids. With 2 bases removed from V and 14 bases from J, the gap between germline ends came to 12 bases. The CDR3 sequence: CASSLGRGPTF. DNA of the CDR3: TGTGCCAGCAGTTTAGGCAGGGGTCCTACCTTC.

The chain is built from TRBV7-6 and TRBJ2-5; possible D gene TRBD2, 7 bases. Trimming pared 9 bases from V and 5 bases from J, leaving 22 bases between. Germline CDR1 is SGHVS and CDR2 is FNYEAQ. This CDR3 is built from 15 residues. This CDR3 reads CASSNQWGGLETQYF. CDR3 nucleotides: TGTGCCAGTTCCAATCAGTGGGGGGGGCTCGAGACCCAGTACTTC.

The chain uses TRBV9 and TRBJ2-5; TRBD2 aligns across 11 bases. The CDR3 sequence is 14 residues long. V trimming: 0 bases; J trimming: 11 bases; junction bases outside the gene matches: 6. Looked up from germline, CDR1 is SGDLS and CDR2 is YYNGEE. CDR3 region: CASSVGSSGGPQYF. The DNA of the CDR3 is TGTGCCAGCAGCGTAGGGTCTAGCGGGGGGCCTCAGTACTTC.

This chain connects TRBV21-1 to TRBJ2-7; the table names TRBD1, a call not compared with the DNA. TRBV21-1 corresponds to a pseudogene. CDR3 length equals 15 residues. The CDR3 DNA reads TGTGCCAGCAACGGGGACAGGACCACCTCCTACGAGCAGTACTTC. Its translation is CASNGDRTTSYEQYF.